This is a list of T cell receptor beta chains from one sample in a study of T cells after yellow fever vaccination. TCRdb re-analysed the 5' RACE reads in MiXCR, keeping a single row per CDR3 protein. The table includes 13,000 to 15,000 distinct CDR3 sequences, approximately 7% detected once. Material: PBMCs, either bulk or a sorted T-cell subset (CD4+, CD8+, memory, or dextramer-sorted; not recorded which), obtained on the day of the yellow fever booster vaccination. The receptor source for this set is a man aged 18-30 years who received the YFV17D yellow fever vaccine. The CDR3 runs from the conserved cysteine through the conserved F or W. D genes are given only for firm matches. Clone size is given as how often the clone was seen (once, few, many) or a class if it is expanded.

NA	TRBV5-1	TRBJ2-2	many	TGCGCCAGCAGCTTAAATGTCCCTCCGAACACCGGGGAGCTGTTTTTT	CASSLNVPPNTGELFF
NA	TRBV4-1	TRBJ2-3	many	TGCGCCAGCAGCCAAGTCAACCTAGTGAGCACAGATACGCAGTATTTT	CASSQVNLVSTDTQYF
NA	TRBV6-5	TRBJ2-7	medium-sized	TGTGCCAGCAGTTACTCCCCCGGACCGGCTGAACACTACGAGCAGTACTTC	CASSYSPGPAEHYEQYF
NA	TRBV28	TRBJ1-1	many	TGTGCCAGCAGTAACCACGGAAACGTAAACACTGAAGCTTTCTTT	CASSNHGNVNTEAFF
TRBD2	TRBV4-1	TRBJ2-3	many	TGCGCCAGCAGCCGAGATAGCGGGGGGGGCACAGATACGCATTATTTT	CASSRDSGGGTDTHYF
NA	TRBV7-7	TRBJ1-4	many	TGTGCCAGCAGCCCTGCAACTAATGAAAAACTGTTTTTT	CASSPATNEKLFF
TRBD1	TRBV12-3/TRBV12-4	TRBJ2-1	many	TGTGCCAGCGCGGGACAGGGGGCGAGCTCCTACAATGAGCAGTTCTTC	CASAGQGASSYNEQFF
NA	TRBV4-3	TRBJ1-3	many	TGCGCCAGCAGCCACGAGGTAACCGGAAACACCATATATTTT	CASSHEVTGNTIYF
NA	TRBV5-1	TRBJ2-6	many	TGCGCCAGCAGCTTTGGAGACCGCTCTGGGGCCAACGTCCTGACTTTC	CASSFGDRSGANVLTF
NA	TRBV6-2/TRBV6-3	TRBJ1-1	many	TGTGCCAGCAGTTACTACACCCGACGGGTGAACACTGAAGCTTTCTTT	CASSYYTRRVNTEAFF
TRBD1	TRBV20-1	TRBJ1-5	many	TGCAGTGCTAGTGAAGGGACAGACCAGCCCCAGCATTTT	CSASEGTDQPQHF
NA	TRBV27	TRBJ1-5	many	TGTGCCAGCAGTGCCGGGATGTTAAGCAATCAGCCCCAGCATTTT	CASSAGMLSNQPQHF
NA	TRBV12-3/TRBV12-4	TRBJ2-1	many	TGTGCCAGCAGCCGGGCCGCGCCCTACAATGAGCAGTTCTTC	CASSRAAPYNEQFF
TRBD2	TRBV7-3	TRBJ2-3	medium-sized	TGTGCCAGCAGCTCCCAGCGGGGGCGCACAGATACGCAGTATTTT	CASSSQRGRTDTQYF
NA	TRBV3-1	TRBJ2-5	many	TGTGCCAGCAGCCAAGAGGTGACCCAGTACTTC	CASSQEVTQYF
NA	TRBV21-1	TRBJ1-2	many	TGTGCCCGGAGCTTAGGCGGGGGCGAGGCTGGCTACACCTTC	CARSLGGGEAGYTF
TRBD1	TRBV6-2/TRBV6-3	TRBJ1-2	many	TGTGCCAGCACCGACAGGGCGATCTTTTATGGCTACACCTTC	CASTDRAIFYGYTF
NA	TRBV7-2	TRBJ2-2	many	TGTGCCAGCAGCCGTTACAGTGGGACGAACACCGGGGAGCTGTTTTTT	CASSRYSGTNTGELFF
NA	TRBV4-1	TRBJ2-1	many	TGCGCCAGCAGCCAAGCAACGGGGGCTTCCTACAATGAGCAGTTCTTC	CASSQATGASYNEQFF
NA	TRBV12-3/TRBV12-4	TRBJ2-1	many	TGTGCCAGCAGTTTAGCGACGATTGAGCAGTTCTTC	CASSLATIEQFF
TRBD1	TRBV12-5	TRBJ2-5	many	TGTGCTAGTGGTTTGGGGGACAGTACCCAAGAGACCCAGTACTTC	CASGLGDSTQETQYF
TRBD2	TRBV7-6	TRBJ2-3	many	TGTGCCAGCAGCTTCCAAAGCGGGGGGAGCACAGATACGCAGTATTTT	CASSFQSGGSTDTQYF
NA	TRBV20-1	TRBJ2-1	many	TGCAGTGCTCTAGGAATCGAGGAGCAGTTCTTC	CSALGIEEQFF
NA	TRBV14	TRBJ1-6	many	TGTGCCAGCAGCCAAGACCCTTTTCGGGCGGATTCCGTCTCACCCCTCCACTTT	CASSQDPFRADSVSPLHF
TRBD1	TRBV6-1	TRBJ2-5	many	TGTGCCAGCAGACCCACAGGGGGCTTTGGAGAGACCCAGTACTTC	CASRPTGGFGETQYF
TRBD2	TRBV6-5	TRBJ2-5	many	TGTGCCAGCAGACCTATAGCGGGGACGTACCAAGAGACCCAGTACTTC	CASRPIAGTYQETQYF
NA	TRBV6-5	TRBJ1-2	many	TGTGCCAGCAGTAGTCAGGGTACGGGCAGCTATGGCTACACCTTC	CASSSQGTGSYGYTF
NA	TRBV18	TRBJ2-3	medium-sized	TGTGCCAGCTCATCTAGCACAGATACGCAGTATTTT	CASSSSTDTQYF
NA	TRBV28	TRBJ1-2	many	TGTGCCAGCAGCAGTGACTATGGCTACACCTTC	CASSSDYGYTF
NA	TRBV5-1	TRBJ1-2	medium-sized	TGCGCCAGCAGCTTGACCAGGGATGGAGGCTACACCTTC	CASSLTRDGGYTF
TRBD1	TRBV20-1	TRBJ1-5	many	TGCAGTGCACAGGGGGGCAATCAGCCCCAGCATTTT	CSAQGGNQPQHF
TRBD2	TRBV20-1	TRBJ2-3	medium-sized	TGCAGTGCTACCGGGACTAGCGGGGGGGCTCCGGATACGCAGTATTTT	CSATGTSGGAPDTQYF
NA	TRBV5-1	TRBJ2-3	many	TGCGCCAGCAGCCCCGAGCTAGGCACAGATACGCAGTATTTT	CASSPELGTDTQYF